Listed here are 30 T cell receptor beta chains from one sample, sequenced in a study of CD8+CD57+ T cells in acquired aplastic anemia. Template material for TCR beta VDJ and CDR3 profiling consisted of genomic DNA. From the reads, TCRdb called clonotypes with MiXCR, one entry per CDR3 protein. The data show 120,000 or so distinct CDR3 sequences, with about 40% seen just once and approximately 2.6% held by the top ten. Patients picked for sequencing had shown CD8+CD57+ cell expansion detected by flow cytometry. Sample: sorted CD4+, CD8+, or CD8+CD57+ T cells (not recorded which) from PBMCs. Receptor source: a human donor with aplastic anemia.

The chain is built from TRBV7-2 and TRBJ1-5; TRBD1 aligns across 9 bases. Germline V CDR1 and CDR2: SGHTA, FQGNSA. This CDR3 has 14 residues. With 5 bases clipped from V and 7 bases from J, the junction kept 6 bases outside the gene matches. CDR3 coding DNA: TGTGCCAGCAGCATGACAGGGGGGGAACAGCCCCAGCATTTT. This translates into CASSMTGGEQPQHF.

This clonotype was found many times. In DNA, the CDR3 is TGCAGTGCTAGACCAGGGGCGACAGATACGCAGTATTTT. It encodes CSARPGATDTQYF. The chain employs TRBV20-1 and TRBJ2-3; TRBD1 might be the D (6 bases). This CDR3 is built from 13 residues. Germline-derived CDR1 and CDR2 are DFQATT and SNEGSKA (reference sequence). The V end lost 2 bases, the J end lost 3 bases, and 9 bases lay between the germline ends.

The genes are TRBV6-5 and TRBJ1-1; perhaps TRBD1 as D (5 bases). CDR3 length: 15 residues. Germline V gives CDR1 MNHEY, CDR2 SVGAGI. V was shortened by 8 bases and J by 0 bases, with 16 bases between the two germline ends. This CDR3 reads CASHSQTAMNTEAFF. CDR3 coding DNA: TGTGCCAGCCATTCCCAGACAGCTATGAACACTGAAGCTTTCTTT.

This clonotype showed up many times. This chain joins TRBV2 and TRBJ2-3; no definite D call. Trimming stripped 2 bases from V and 5 bases from J, with 5 bases between. CDR1 and CDR2 from the germline V gene are SNHLY and FYNNEI. This CDR3 spans 12 amino acids. This chain's CDR3 is CASSELEDTQYF. The CDR3 DNA is TGTGCCAGCAGTGAACTGGAAGATACGCAGTATTTT. Drawing the rest from reference TRBV2 and TRBJ2-3, the complete variable domain is EPEVTQTPSHQVTQMGQEVILRCVPISNHLYFYWYRQILGQKVEFLVSFYNNEISEKSEIFDDQFSVERPDGSNFTLKIRSTKLEDSAMYFCASSELEDTQYFGPGTRLTVL.

Comment on this clonotype: Being one base from a much bigger clone, this may be a read error. The rearrangement links TRBV25-1 to TRBJ1-1; 7 bases agree with TRBD1. Germline CDR1 MGHDK, CDR2 SYGVNS. The CDR3 consists of 15 residues. CDR3: CASSSSQGVNTEASF. Here the CDR3 DNA reads TGTGCCAGCAGCTCTTCCCAGGGGGTTAACACTGAAGCTTCCTTT.

There are many counts of this clonotype. DNA for the CDR3: TGTGCCAGCAGCTCACTGGGGGGGTCAATCGATGAAAAACTGTTTTTT. Amino acids: CASSSLGGSIDEKLFF. This chain links TRBV11-2 with TRBJ1-4; tentatively, D is TRBD1 (5 bases). The CDR3 runs to 16 residues. V was cut by 4 bases and J by 6 bases, with 18 bases left in between. CDR1 and CDR2 from the germline V gene are SGHAT and FQNNGV.

The V and J genes are TRBV20-1 and TRBJ1-2, with D perhaps matching TRBD1 (5 bases). V dropped 5 bases and J dropped 1 base, with 17 bases sitting between them. From germline, CDR1 is DFQATT and CDR2 SNEGSKA (reference sequence). The CDR3 has 15 residues. DNA for the CDR3: TGCAGTGCTGAAGAGGGGAGGAGGATTAACTATGGCTACACCTTC. Amino acid sequence: CSAEEGRRINYGYTF.

This clonotype was seen at least ten times. This chain links TRBV6-5 with TRBJ1-1; the D gene is possibly TRBD1 (6 bases). The CDR3 runs 14 residues. V lost 6 bases, J lost 0 bases, and 11 bases lay in between. Germline V CDR1 and CDR2: MNHEY, SVGAGI. CDR3 protein: CASRKTGMNTEAFF. The DNA for the CDR3 is TGTGCCAGCAGGAAGACAGGTATGAACACTGAAGCTTTCTTT.

The chain has TRBV5-1 and TRBJ2-3, with 9 nucleotides matching TRBD1. J lost 3 bases, V lost 4 bases, and 6 bases had no gene match. There are 15 residues in the CDR3. CDR1 and CDR2 (germline): SGHRS, YFSETQ. CDR3 amino acids: CASSIQGAKTDTQYF. DNA for the CDR3: TGCGCCAGCAGCATACAGGGGGCGAAGACAGATACGCAGTATTTT.

This rearrangement joins TRBV19 to TRBJ1-2; D gene ambiguous. Trimming left V 2 bases short and J 0 bases short, with 10 bases between. This CDR3 is built from 15 residues. In germline, CDR1 is LNHDA, CDR2 SQIVND (reference sequence). CDR3 sequence reads: CASSIFLCANYGYTF. The DNA for the CDR3 is TGTGCCAGTAGTATATTCTTATGTGCTAACTATGGCTACACCTTC.

The chain combines TRBV20-1 with TRBJ2-7, with TRBD1 as a possible D gene (6 bases). The V gene's germline CDR1 is DFQATT and CDR2 SNEGSKA (reference sequence). The CDR3 totals 15 residues. The V gene lost 3 bases and the J gene lost 1 base, with 16 bases spanning the gap. As DNA, the CDR3 is TGCAGTGCTAGTTACAGGGCCCTTGGTTCCTACGAGCAGTACTTC. This translates into CSASYRALGSYEQYF.

The table lists this clonotype with many counts. This chain joins TRBV5-5 and TRBJ1-6; 9 bases line up with TRBD1. The CDR3 extends over 14 amino acids. J gave up 9 bases and V 3 bases, and 4 bases lay outside the gene matches. Germline assignment: CDR1 SGHKS and CDR2 YYEKEE (reference sequence). CDR3 bases: TGTGCCAGCAGCTCGGGACAGGGAACTTCACCCCTCCACTTT. This codes for CASSSGQGTSPLHF. The whole variable domain, filled in from reference TRBV5-5 and TRBJ1-6, reads DAGVTQSPTHLIKTRGQQVTLRCSPISGHKSVSWYQQVLGQGPQFIFQYYEKEERGRGNFPDRFSARQFPNYSSELNVNALLLGDSALYLCASSSGQGTSPLHFGNGTRLTVT.

In its sample, this clonotype was seen many times. The chain recombines TRBV5-1 with TRBJ2-2, with D perhaps given as TRBD1 or TRBD2 (5 bases each). The CDR3 runs to 15 residues. Trimming took 0 bases from V and 5 from J, leaving 11 bases between them. CDR1 and CDR2 (germline): SGHRS, YFSETQ. Here the CDR3 DNA reads TGCGCCAGCAGCTTGGCCGGTGGGGGTACCGGGGAGCTGTTTTTT. As protein: CASSLAGGGTGELFF.

This clonotype was observed many times. The chain has TRBV15 and TRBJ2-2; D is ambiguous. The CDR3 contains 14 residues. CDR1 and CDR2 (germline): LNHNV, YYDKDF (reference sequence). V was pared by 0 bases and J by 5 bases, with 7 bases between. CDR3 sequence: CATSRESETGELFF. For the CDR3, the DNA is TGTGCCACCAGCAGAGAAAGCGAGACCGGGGAGCTGTTTTTT.

The J gene is TRBJ2-1, the V gene TRBV5-1; 10 bases align to TRBD1. CDR1 is SGHRS and CDR2 is YFSETQ in the germline V gene. The CDR3 is made up of 15 amino acids. V lost 1 base, J lost 9 bases, and 7 bases stayed unmatched. The CDR3 protein is CASSLQGQGLAEQFF. CDR3 bases: TGCGCCAGCAGCTTGCAGGGACAGGGGCTGGCTGAGCAGTTCTTC. Looking up the rest from reference TRBV5-1 and TRBJ2-1 gives the full variable domain: KAGVTQTPRYLIKTRGQQVTLSCSPISGHRSVSWYQQTPGQGLQFLFEYFSETQRNKGNFPGRFSGRQFSNSRSEMNVSTLELGDSALYLCASSLQGQGLAEQFFGPGTRLTVL.

This clonotype was seen ten or more times. The chain couples TRBV12-5 to TRBJ2-7, with D unresolved. This CDR3 is 12 amino acids long. V shed 3 bases and J shed 2 bases, with 5 bases lying between them. Germline-derived CDR1 and CDR2 are LGHNT and FRNRAP. CDR3: CASGLYAYEQYF. The CDR3 DNA reads TGTGCTAGTGGTTTATACGCCTACGAGCAGTACTTC.

This clonotype was seen repeatedly, ten times or more. This chain uses TRBV7-2 with TRBJ2-5; no clear D gene. CDR1 SGHTA and CDR2 FQGNSA come from the germline V gene. The CDR3 runs 14 residues. Between the trimmed V and J ends, which lost 1 base and 1 base, there was a span of 7 bases. CDR3 sequence reads: CASSLGGIQETQYF. In nucleotides, the CDR3 is TGTGCCAGCAGCTTAGGTGGGATCCAAGAGACCCAGTACTTC.

This chain links TRBV20-1 with TRBJ1-5; D perhaps matches TRBD1 (5 bases). V lost 2 bases and J lost 5, with 7 bases in between. This CDR3 spans 12 amino acids. Per the germline V gene, CDR1 is DFQATT and CDR2 is SNEGSKA (reference sequence). The CDR3 bases are TGCAGTGCTAGACAGGGAGATCAGCCCCAGCATTTT. It codes for CSARQGDQPQHF.

The gene calls are TRBV2 and TRBJ2-5, with D perhaps matching TRBD1 (5 bases). Trimming cost V 7 bases and J 2 bases, with 14 bases left between them. Germline loops: CDR1 SNHLY, CDR2 FYNNEI. The CDR3 has 14 amino acids. In DNA form, the CDR3 reads TGTGCCAGCAACCAGGACATTCTACAAGAGACCCAGTACTTC. Its protein product is CASNQDILQETQYF. Full variable domain (outside the CDR3, taken from reference TRBV2 and TRBJ2-5): EPEVTQTPSHQVTQMGQEVILRCVPISNHLYFYWYRQILGQKVEFLVSFYNNEISEKSEIFDDQFSVERPDGSNFTLKIRSTKLEDSAMYFCASNQDILQETQYFGPGTRLLVL.

V and J are TRBV19 and TRBJ1-2; TRBD1 matches 7 bases. Germline trimming cut 9 bases from V and 8 bases from J; bases unmatched to any gene: 6. Germline values: CDR1 LNHDA, CDR2 SQIVND (reference sequence). The CDR3 runs to 11 residues. The CDR3 DNA reads as TGTGCCAGCCACAGGGGCGGCGGCTACACCTTC. Encoded protein: CASHRGGGYTF.

This clonotype was seen many times. The V gene is TRBV10-3, the J gene TRBJ2-3; tentatively, D is TRBD1 (5 bases). The V and J ends lost 10 bases and 6 bases respectively, with 14 bases between them. CDR1 and CDR2 (germline): ENHRY, SYGVKD. CDR3 length equals 12 residues. The DNA of the CDR3 is TGTGCCACCTCCCCCCAGGGTGATACGCAGTATTTT. It codes for CATSPQGDTQYF.

This clonotype was seen ten or more times. The rearrangement uses TRBV5-1 and TRBJ1-6; TRBD1 matches at 7 bases. V trimming: 0 bases; J trimming: 7 bases; junction bases outside the gene matches: 7. This CDR3 spans 16 amino acids. Germline CDR1 reads SGHRS; CDR2 reads YFSETQ. CDR3 protein: CASSLEGGTGNSPLHF. CDR3 DNA: TGCGCCAGCAGCTTGGAAGGGGGCACGGGGAATTCACCCCTCCACTTT. The full variable domain, its missing parts supplied by reference TRBV5-1 and TRBJ1-6, is KAGVTQTPRYLIKTRGQQVTLSCSPISGHRSVSWYQQTPGQGLQFLFEYFSETQRNKGNFPGRFSGRQFSNSRSEMNVSTLELGDSALYLCASSLEGGTGNSPLHFGNGTRLTVT.

This clonotype was seen ten or more times. The chain employs TRBV11-2 and TRBJ1-3; D gene ambiguous. Germline CDR1 and CDR2: SGHAT and FQNNGV. The V gene lost 0 bases and the J gene lost 2 bases, with 8 bases spanning the gap. This CDR3 contains 15 residues. CDR3 DNA: TGTGCCAGCAGCTTAGACCCTCACCCTGGAAACACCATATATTTT. Its protein is CASSLDPHPGNTIYF.

This clonotype was seen many times. The chain is built from TRBV20-1 and TRBJ1-1; tentative D call: TRBD1 (5 bases). The length of the CDR3 is 12 residues. Trimming shortened V by 3 bases and J by 5 bases, and 10 bases separated the two germline ends. In germline, CDR1 is DFQATT, CDR2 SNEGSKA (reference sequence). In nucleotides, the CDR3 is TGCAGTGCTAGGAAGGACAAGACTGAAGCTTTCTTT. It specifies CSARKDKTEAFF.

This clonotype was recorded many times. The chain has TRBV28 and TRBJ2-7; TRBD1 matches at 7 bases. V trimming: 6 bases; J trimming: 6 bases; junction bases outside the gene matches: 11. The CDR3 is 14 amino acids. The germline V gene encodes CDR1 MDHEN and CDR2 SYDVKM. The CDR3 DNA is TGTGCCAGCAGCATGGGGACAGATTACACCGAGCAGTACTTC. Residues: CASSMGTDYTEQYF. The full variable domain, its missing parts supplied by reference TRBV28 and TRBJ2-7, is DVKVTQSSRYLVKRTGEKVFLECVQDMDHENMFWYRQDPGLGLRLIYFSYDVKMKEKGDIPEGYSVSREKKERFSLILESASTNQTSMYLCASSMGTDYTEQYFGPGTRLTVT.

The rearrangement links TRBV5-6 to TRBJ1-4; 9 nucleotides match TRBD1. With V trimmed by 6 bases and J by 1 base, 13 bases remained unmatched. The CDR3 spans 18 residues. Germline V gene sequence: CDR1 SGHDT, CDR2 YYEEEE. CDR3 sequence (DNA): TGTGCCAGCACCAATTCAAACAGGGGGCGAGGAACTAATGAAAAACTGTTTTTT. Translating gives CASTNSNRGRGTNEKLFF.

This clonotype was observed many times. The chain's CDR3 is CASSERQGLADTQYF. Written as DNA, the CDR3 is TGCGCCAGCAGTGAGAGACAGGGGTTGGCAGATACGCAGTATTTT. The chain couples TRBV10-1 to TRBJ2-3, with 8 bases aligning to TRBD1. V was clipped by 2 bases and J by 4 bases; unmatched bases: 5. Germline V CDR1 and CDR2: WNHNN, SYGVQD (reference sequence). The CDR3 length is 15 residues.

The V and J genes are TRBV29-1 and TRBJ1-2; tentatively, D is TRBD1 (5 bases). Looked up from germline, CDR1 is SQVTM and CDR2 is ANQGSEA. V was clipped by 5 bases and J by 4 bases, with 11 bases between them. CDR3 length: 12 amino acids. The CDR3 DNA is TGCAGCGTTAACGAGGGGTTCTATGGCTACACCTTC. This sequence encodes CSVNEGFYGYTF.

Ten or more counts support this clonotype. V and J are TRBV5-1 and TRBJ1-5; D possibly corresponds to TRBD1 (5 bases). This CDR3 is 15 amino acids long. The V gene lost 4 bases and the J gene lost 4 bases, with 15 bases spanning the gap. Germline CDR1 SGHRS, CDR2 YFSETQ. CDR3: CASSPWGGDNQPQHF. For the CDR3, the DNA is TGCGCCAGCAGCCCGTGGGGGGGAGATAATCAGCCCCAGCATTTT.

CDR3 loop: CSVITGDTEAFF. In DNA, the CDR3 is TGCAGCGTGATTACAGGGGACACTGAAGCTTTCTTT. The V call is TRBV29-1, the J call TRBJ1-1, with TRBD1 identical over 7 bases. After removal of 6 bases from V and 3 bases from J, the junction contained 4 bases not matched to a gene. The germline V gene encodes CDR1 SQVTM and CDR2 ANQGSEA. The CDR3 is 12 amino acids.